This T cell receptor (beta chain) was sequenced for a study of CD8 T cells in Susac syndrome. CD8+ and CD4+ blood T cells underwent TCR beta sequencing. Control patients had untreated stable or active relapsing-remitting multiple sclerosis by revised McDonald criteria. Isolation of CD8+ and CD4+ T cells was performed negatively, whereas enrichment of TEMRA cells was done by FACS. There are 18 residues in the CDR3. CDR1 is MNHNS and CDR2 is SASEGT in the germline V gene. The junction had 18 bases not matched to a gene; V was cut back by 6 bases and J by 3 bases. With random hexamers, reverse transcription was performed on roughly 0.5 to 1 ug of RNA. It was immunoSEQ multiplex PCR that amplified TCR beta CDR3 across 54 Vbeta and 13 Jbeta. One entry per CDR3 protein, called by TCRdb with MiXCR from the immunoSEQ multiplex PCR reads. Of about 400,000 distinct CDR3 sequences detected, 75% to 90% appear once; the ten largest clones hold under 0.15%.

The chain recombines TRBV6-1 with TRBJ1-2; the match to TRBD1 covers 8 bases. The source material was CD8+ T cells from PBMCs. This TCR derives from a human donor with multiple sclerosis. The CDR3 protein is CASSSPGKEATGDYGYTF. CDR3 DNA sequence: TGTGCCAGCAGCTCCCCGGGGAAGGAGGCGACAGGGGACTATGGCTACACCTTC.